This T cell receptor beta chain was obtained from a study of identical twins. TCRdb re-called the 5' RACE reads through MiXCR, storing one row per CDR3 protein. This table has around 250,000 distinct CDR3 sequences, 6.5% to 9.5% appearing once. This clonotype was detected a few times. Trimming removed 1 base at V and 2 bases at J, with 17 bases between. Germline CDR1 and CDR2: SGHAT and FQDESV (reference sequence). This CDR3 is built from 18 residues. The same data also contributed to another study, on yellow fever vaccine responses in identical twins.

The chain couples TRBV11-1 to TRBJ2-2, with D tentatively TRBD1 (6 bases). The material sequenced was CD8+ T cells sorted from blood. This clonotype originated in a young woman in good health. The CDR3 protein is CASSLVRGSARNTGELFF. CDR3 sequence (DNA): TGTGCCAGCAGCTTAGTCAGGGGATCTGCCAGAAACACCGGGGAGCTGTTTTTT.